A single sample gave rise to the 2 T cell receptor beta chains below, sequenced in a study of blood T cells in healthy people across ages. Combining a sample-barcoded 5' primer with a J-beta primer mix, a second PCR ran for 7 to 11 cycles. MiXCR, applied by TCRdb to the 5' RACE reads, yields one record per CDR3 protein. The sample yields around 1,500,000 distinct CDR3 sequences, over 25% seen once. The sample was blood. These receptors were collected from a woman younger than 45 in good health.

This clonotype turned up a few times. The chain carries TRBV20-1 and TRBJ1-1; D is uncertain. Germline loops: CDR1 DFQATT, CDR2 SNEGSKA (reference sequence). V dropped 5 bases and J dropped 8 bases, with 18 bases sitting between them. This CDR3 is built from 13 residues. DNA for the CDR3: TGCAGTGCTCCCCTCCACACCACCGGCGAAGCTTTCTTT. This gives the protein CSAPLHTTGEAFF.

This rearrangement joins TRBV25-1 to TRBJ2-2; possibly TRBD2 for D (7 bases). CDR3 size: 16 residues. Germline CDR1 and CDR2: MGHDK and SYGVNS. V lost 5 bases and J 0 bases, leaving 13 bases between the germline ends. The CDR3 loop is CASSIRGGANTGELFF. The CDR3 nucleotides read TGTGCCAGCAGTATAAGGGGGGGCGCGAACACCGGGGAGCTGTTTTTT. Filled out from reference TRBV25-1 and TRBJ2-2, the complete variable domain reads EADIYQTPRYLVIGTGKKITLECSQTMGHDKMYWYQQDPGMELHLIHYSYGVNSTEKGDLSSESTVSRIRTEHFPLTLESARPSHTSQYLCASSIRGGANTGELFFGEGSRLTVL.